This paragraph reports one TCR beta chain. The CDR3 runs to 16 residues. Germline V gene data show CDR1 as LNHDA and CDR2 as SQIVND (reference sequence). V was shortened by 1 base and J by 4 bases, with 13 bases between the two germline ends. The sample is drawn from a study of blood T cell repertoires in COVID-19. Sequencing used immunoSEQ multiplex PCR; TCRdb keeps in-frame clones, though not all of them. The sample shows roughly 300,000 clones, 65% to 90% of them seen only once. Sequencing used peripheral blood. The chain recombines TRBV19 with TRBJ1-4; TRBD1 is a possible D gene (6 bases). This receptor was taken from an older woman with active or convalescent COVID-19. The DNA for the CDR3 is TGTGCCAGTAGTATAGGCTCCGGGACAAGTAATGAAAAACTGTTTTTT. This gives the protein CASSIGSGTSNEKLFF.